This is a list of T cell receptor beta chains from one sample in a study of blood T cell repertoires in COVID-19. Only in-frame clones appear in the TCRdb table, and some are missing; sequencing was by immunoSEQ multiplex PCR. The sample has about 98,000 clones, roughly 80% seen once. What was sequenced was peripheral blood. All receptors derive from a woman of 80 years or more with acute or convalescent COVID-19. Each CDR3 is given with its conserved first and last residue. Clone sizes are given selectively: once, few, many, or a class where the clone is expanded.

cdr3_aa: CATSDSGQPQHF
v_call: TRBV24-1
clone_size: -

cdr3_aa: CASTTGTGVQPQHF
v_call: TRBV2
clone_size: -

cdr3_aa: CASQPGQGRNEQFF
v_call: TRBV2
clone_size: -

cdr3_aa: CASSQVSDRGNSPLHF
v_call: TRBV4-1
clone_size: -

cdr3_aa: CASRSTSISTDTQYF
v_call: TRBV6-5
clone_size: -

cdr3_aa: CASSVNTEAFF
v_call: TRBV2
clone_size: -

cdr3_aa: CASSLDAGGYGYTF
v_call: TRBV5-1
clone_size: once

cdr3_aa: CASSFPGSQEKLFF
v_call: TRBV7-9
clone_size: few

cdr3_aa: CASSLRTAYGYTF
v_call: TRBV7-8
clone_size: once

cdr3_aa: CASTLGQLDNSPLHF
v_call: TRBV6-6
clone_size: -

cdr3_aa: CASSYSRDSGANVLTF
v_call: TRBV6-5
clone_size: -

cdr3_aa: CASSLVPRTEAFF
v_call: TRBV28
clone_size: -

cdr3_aa: CASSSGVYGYTF
v_call: TRBV12-3/TRBV12-4
clone_size: -

cdr3_aa: CASSDRATNEKLFF
v_call: TRBV5-1
clone_size: -

cdr3_aa: CASRATGGDYGYTF
v_call: TRBV6-5
clone_size: -

cdr3_aa: CATSARTGPATEAFF
v_call: TRBV24-1
clone_size: -

cdr3_aa: CASSPRRGQGITDTQYF
v_call: TRBV7-9
clone_size: -

cdr3_aa: CASSPSQVGDYGYTF
v_call: TRBV3-1/TRBV3-2
clone_size: -

cdr3_aa: CASSVISGGADGTENIQYF
v_call: TRBV6-1
clone_size: -

cdr3_aa: CASRPGLGGNEQFF
v_call: TRBV7-2
clone_size: -

cdr3_aa: CASSVGLAPNEQFF
v_call: TRBV9
clone_size: -

cdr3_aa: CASTSEGWRIQYF
v_call: TRBV2
clone_size: -

cdr3_aa: CAWSGSGRSYEQYF
v_call: TRBV30
clone_size: -

cdr3_aa: CASSHQGSRRYNEQFF
v_call: TRBV7-8
clone_size: once

cdr3_aa: CASSVNRGYEQYF
v_call: TRBV2
clone_size: -

cdr3_aa: CASSYDRVSGYTF
v_call: TRBV5-5
clone_size: -

cdr3_aa: CASSQRDSHEQYF
v_call: TRBV4-1
clone_size: -

cdr3_aa: CASSVGQGAGEQFF
v_call: TRBV7-3
clone_size: -

cdr3_aa: CASSSGQPRAEAFF
v_call: TRBV7-2
clone_size: -

cdr3_aa: CASSYAGSSGYTF
v_call: TRBV6-2/TRBV6-3
clone_size: -

cdr3_aa: CASSLSTGLNEKLFF
v_call: TRBV7-6
clone_size: few

cdr3_aa: CASSSGLNTEAFF
v_call: TRBV6-5
clone_size: -

cdr3_aa: CASSQTSGGATDTQYF
v_call: TRBV19
clone_size: -

cdr3_aa: CASSLEGYTDTQYF
v_call: TRBV7-3
clone_size: -

cdr3_aa: CASSRRDMEPQYF
v_call: TRBV6-5
clone_size: -

cdr3_aa: CASREGGTATEAFF
v_call: TRBV28
clone_size: -

cdr3_aa: CAIRPSQGIYGYTF
v_call: TRBV10-3
clone_size: once

cdr3_aa: CAISAKRTEGLSYEQYF
v_call: TRBV10-3
clone_size: once

cdr3_aa: CASRETQNSYEQYF
v_call: TRBV27
clone_size: once

cdr3_aa: CASSLRGTGYSEQYF
v_call: TRBV28
clone_size: -

cdr3_aa: CASSVQGRNNQPQHF
v_call: TRBV7-8
clone_size: -

cdr3_aa: CASSDIGTGNSPLHF
v_call: TRBV2
clone_size: once

cdr3_aa: CASSLGPDTGNTIYF
v_call: TRBV5-4
clone_size: -

cdr3_aa: CASSQDSYGYTF
v_call: TRBV16
clone_size: once

cdr3_aa: CASRPGVQETQYF
v_call: TRBV12-3/TRBV12-4
clone_size: few

cdr3_aa: CASSEDRGNYGYTF
v_call: TRBV2
clone_size: -

cdr3_aa: CASSSEGAANNEQFF
v_call: TRBV7-3
clone_size: few

cdr3_aa: CASSLTANGNTIYF
v_call: TRBV11-2
clone_size: once

cdr3_aa: CASRGTGAVYGYTF
v_call: TRBV3-1/TRBV3-2
clone_size: few

cdr3_aa: CSVESGGAGGYTF
v_call: TRBV29-1
clone_size: -

cdr3_aa: CATSDAGQYNEQFF
v_call: TRBV24-1
clone_size: once

cdr3_aa: CAWSGTVNTGELFF
v_call: TRBV30
clone_size: once

cdr3_aa: CASSLKMGQAQYF
v_call: TRBV11-3
clone_size: -